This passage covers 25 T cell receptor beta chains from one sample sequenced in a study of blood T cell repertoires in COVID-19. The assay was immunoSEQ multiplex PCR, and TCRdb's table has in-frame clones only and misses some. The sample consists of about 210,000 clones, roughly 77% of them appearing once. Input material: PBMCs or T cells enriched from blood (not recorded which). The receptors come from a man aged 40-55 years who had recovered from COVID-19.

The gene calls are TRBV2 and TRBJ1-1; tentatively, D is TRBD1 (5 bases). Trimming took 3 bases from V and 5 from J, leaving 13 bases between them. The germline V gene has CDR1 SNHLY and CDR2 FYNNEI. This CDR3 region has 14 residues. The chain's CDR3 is CASSDIGGRTEAFF. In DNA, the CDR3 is TGTGCCAGCAGTGATATCGGGGGTAGGACTGAAGCTTTCTTT.

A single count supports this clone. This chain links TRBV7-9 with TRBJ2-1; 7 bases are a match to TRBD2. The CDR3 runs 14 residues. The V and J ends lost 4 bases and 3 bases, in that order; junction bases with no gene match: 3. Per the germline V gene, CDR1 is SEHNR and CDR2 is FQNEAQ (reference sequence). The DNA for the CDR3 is TGTGCCAGCAGCTCCGGACTAGTCTACAATGAGCAGTTCTTC. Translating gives CASSSGLVYNEQFF.

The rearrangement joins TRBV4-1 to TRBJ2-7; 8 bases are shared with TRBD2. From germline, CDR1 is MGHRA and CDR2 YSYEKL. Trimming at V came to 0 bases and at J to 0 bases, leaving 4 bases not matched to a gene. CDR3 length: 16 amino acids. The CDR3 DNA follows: TGCGCCAGCAGCCAAGAGATAGGGACTAGCTCCTACGAGCAGTACTTC. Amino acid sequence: CASSQEIGTSSYEQYF.

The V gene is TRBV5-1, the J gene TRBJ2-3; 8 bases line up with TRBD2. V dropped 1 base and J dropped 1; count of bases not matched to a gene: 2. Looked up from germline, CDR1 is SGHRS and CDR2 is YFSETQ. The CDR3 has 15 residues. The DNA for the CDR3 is TGCGCCAGCAGCTTGATCGGGGGGGGCACAGATACGCAGTATTTT. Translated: CASSLIGGGTDTQYF.

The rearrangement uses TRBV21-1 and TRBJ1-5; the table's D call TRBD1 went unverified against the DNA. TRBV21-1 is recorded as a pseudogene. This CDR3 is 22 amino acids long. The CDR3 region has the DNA TGTGCCAGCAGCAAAGGCGGGTTGGGGGACAGGGAGCGAAGGGGACCCAATCAGCCCCAGCATTTT. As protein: CASSKGGLGDRERRGPNQPQHF.

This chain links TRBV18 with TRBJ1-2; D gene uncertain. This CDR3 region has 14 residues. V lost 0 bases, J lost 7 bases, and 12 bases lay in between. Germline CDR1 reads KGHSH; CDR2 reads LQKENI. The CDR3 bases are TGTGCCAGCTCACCACCAGGACTGGGCTTTGGCTACACCTTC. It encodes CASSPPGLGFGYTF.

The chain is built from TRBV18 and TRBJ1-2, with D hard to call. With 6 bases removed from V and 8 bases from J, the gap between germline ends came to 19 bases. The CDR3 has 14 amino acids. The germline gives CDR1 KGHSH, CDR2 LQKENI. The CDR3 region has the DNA TGTGCCAGCTCCCCGAGGGCGGTAGGAGCGGGCTACACCTTC. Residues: CASSPRAVGAGYTF.

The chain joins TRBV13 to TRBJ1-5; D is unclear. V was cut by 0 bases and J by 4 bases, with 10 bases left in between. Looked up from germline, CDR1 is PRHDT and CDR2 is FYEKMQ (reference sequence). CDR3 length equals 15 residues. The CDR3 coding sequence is TGTGCCAGCAGCTTAGGGCAGGTCCATAATCAGCCCCAGCATTTT. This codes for CASSLGQVHNQPQHF.

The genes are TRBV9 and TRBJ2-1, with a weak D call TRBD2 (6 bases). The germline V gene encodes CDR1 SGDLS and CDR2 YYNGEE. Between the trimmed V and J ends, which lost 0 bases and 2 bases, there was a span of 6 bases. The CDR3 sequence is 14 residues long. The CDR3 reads CASSVGGTYNEQFF. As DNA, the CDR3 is TGTGCCAGCAGCGTAGGCGGGACCTACAATGAGCAGTTCTTC.

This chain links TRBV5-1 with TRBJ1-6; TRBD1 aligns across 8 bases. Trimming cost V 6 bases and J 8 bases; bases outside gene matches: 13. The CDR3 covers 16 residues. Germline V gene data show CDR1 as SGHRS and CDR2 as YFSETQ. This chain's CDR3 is CASKLQGARGDSPLHF. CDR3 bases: TGCGCCAGCAAACTCCAGGGGGCGCGTGGGGATTCACCCCTCCACTTT.

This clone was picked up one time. The CDR3 DNA follows: TGTGCCAGCAGAAAGGTAGACATCAACACCGGGGAGCTGTTTTTT. Translating it yields CASRKVDINTGELFF. The chain links TRBV2 to TRBJ2-2; D gene unclear. The CDR3 totals 15 residues. V was pared by 6 bases and J by 2 bases, with 13 bases between. CDR1 SNHLY and CDR2 FYNNEI come from the germline V gene. Full variable domain (remainder filled in from reference TRBV2 and TRBJ2-2): EPEVTQTPSHQVTQMGQEVILRCVPISNHLYFYWYRQILGQKVEFLVSFYNNEISEKSEIFDDQFSVERPDGSNFTLKIRSTKLEDSAMYFCASRKVDINTGELFFGEGSRLTVL.

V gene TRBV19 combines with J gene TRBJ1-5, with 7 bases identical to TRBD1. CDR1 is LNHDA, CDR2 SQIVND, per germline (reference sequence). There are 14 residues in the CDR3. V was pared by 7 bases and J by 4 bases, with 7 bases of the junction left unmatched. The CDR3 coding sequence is TGTGCCAGTACCACCCGGGACAGAAATCAGCCCCAGCATTTT. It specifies CASTTRDRNQPQHF.

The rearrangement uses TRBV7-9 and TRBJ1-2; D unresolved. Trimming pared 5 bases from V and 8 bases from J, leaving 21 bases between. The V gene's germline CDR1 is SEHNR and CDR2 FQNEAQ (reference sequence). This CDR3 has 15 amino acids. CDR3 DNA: TGTGCCAGCAGCCTTACTCATTCCCCCCGTAAGGGCTACACCTTC. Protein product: CASSLTHSPRKGYTF.

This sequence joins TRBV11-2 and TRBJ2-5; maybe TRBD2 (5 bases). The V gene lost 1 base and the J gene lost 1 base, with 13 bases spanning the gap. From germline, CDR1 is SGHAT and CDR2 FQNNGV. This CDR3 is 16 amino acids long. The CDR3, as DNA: TGTGCCAGCAGCTTAGCCGGGGATCCCCTCCAAGAGACCCAGTACTTC. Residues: CASSLAGDPLQETQYF. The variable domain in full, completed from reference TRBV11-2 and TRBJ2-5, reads EAGVAQSPRYKIIEKRQSVAFWCNPISGHATLYWYQQILGQGPKLLIQFQNNGVVDDSQLPKDRFSAERLKGVDSTLKIQPAKLEDSAVYLCASSLAGDPLQETQYFGPGTRLLVL.

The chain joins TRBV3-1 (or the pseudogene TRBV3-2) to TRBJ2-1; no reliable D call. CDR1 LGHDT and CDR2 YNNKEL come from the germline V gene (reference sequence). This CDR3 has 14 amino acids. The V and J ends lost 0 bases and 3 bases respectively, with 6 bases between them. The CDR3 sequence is CASSQDPHYNEQFF. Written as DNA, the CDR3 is TGTGCCAGCAGCCAAGATCCCCACTACAATGAGCAGTTCTTC.

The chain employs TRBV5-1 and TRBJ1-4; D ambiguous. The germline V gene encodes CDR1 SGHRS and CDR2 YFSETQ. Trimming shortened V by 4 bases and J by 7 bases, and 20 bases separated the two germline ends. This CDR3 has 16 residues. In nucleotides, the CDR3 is TGCGCCAGCAGCCCCGGTTCGGGGAGGAGAGGTGAAAAACTGTTTTTT. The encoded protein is CASSPGSGRRGEKLFF.

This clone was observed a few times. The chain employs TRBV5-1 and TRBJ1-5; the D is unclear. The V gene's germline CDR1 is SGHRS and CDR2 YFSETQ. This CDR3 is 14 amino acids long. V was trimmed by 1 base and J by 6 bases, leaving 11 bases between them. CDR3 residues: CASSLSGPGQPQHF. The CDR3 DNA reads TGCGCCAGCAGCTTGAGTGGTCCGGGTCAGCCCCAGCATTTT.

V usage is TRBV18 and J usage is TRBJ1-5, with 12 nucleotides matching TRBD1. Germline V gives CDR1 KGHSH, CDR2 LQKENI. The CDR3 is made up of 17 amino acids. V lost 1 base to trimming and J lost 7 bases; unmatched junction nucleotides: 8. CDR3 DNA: TGTGCCAGCTCACCACTCCCGGGACAGGGGGCTGTGCAGCCCCAGCATTTT. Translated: CASSPLPGQGAVQPQHF.

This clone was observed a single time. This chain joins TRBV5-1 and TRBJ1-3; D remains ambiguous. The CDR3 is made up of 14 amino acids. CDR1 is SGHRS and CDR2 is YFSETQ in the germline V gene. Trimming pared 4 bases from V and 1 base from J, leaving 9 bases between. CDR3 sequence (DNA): TGCGCCAGCAGCGAAAATACATCTGGAAACACCATATATTTT. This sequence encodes CASSENTSGNTIYF.

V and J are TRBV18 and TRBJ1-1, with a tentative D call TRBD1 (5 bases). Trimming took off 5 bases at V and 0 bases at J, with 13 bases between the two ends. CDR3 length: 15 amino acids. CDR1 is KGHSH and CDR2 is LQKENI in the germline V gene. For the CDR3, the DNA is TGTGCCAGCTCAAAGGGGCAGACCATGAACACTGAAGCTTTCTTT. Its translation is CASSKGQTMNTEAFF.

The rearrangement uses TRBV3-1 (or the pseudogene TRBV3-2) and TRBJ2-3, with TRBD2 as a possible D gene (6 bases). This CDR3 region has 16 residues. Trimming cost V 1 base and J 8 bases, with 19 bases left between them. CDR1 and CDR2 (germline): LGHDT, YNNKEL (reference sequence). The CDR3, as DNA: TGTGCCAGCAGCCAAGTGGGTACAGGAGGGGTCGGTACGCAGTATTTT. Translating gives CASSQVGTGGVGTQYF.

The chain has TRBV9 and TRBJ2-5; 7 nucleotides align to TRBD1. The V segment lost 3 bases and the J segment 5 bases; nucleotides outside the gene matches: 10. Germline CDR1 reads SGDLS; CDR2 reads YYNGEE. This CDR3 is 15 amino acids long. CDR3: CASSAAGGSGETQYF. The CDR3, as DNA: TGTGCCAGCAGCGCGGCAGGGGGAAGTGGCGAGACCCAGTACTTC.

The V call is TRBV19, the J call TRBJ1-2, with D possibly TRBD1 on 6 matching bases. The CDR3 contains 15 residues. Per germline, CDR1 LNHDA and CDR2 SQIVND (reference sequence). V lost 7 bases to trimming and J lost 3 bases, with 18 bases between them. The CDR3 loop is CASTSSGQSYYGYTF. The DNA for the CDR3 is TGTGCCAGTACCTCTTCCGGACAGAGTTACTATGGCTACACCTTC.

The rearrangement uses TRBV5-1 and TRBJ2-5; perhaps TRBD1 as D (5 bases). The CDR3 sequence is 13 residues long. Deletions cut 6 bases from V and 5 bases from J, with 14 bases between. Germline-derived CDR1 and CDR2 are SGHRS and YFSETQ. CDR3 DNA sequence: TGCGCCAGCACTCTTGGGGCGTGGGAGACCCAGTACTTC. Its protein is CASTLGAWETQYF.

The DNA of the CDR3 is TGTGCCAGCAGCTTGAAAGCGGGAGGGCCGCAGGACTACGAGCAGTACTTC. This sequence encodes CASSLKAGGPQDYEQYF. This chain joins TRBV5-4 and TRBJ2-7; TRBD2 aligns across 10 bases. The J segment lost 3 bases and the V segment lost 1 base, leaving 10 bases of the junction unmatched. The germline V gene encodes CDR1 SGHNT and CDR2 YYREEE (reference sequence). This CDR3 is 17 amino acids long.